A single T cell receptor beta chain is shown here with its context. Antigen: not known. The germline gives CDR1 SGHVS, CDR2 FNYEAQ. CDR3 size: 14 residues. V lost 5 bases to trimming and J lost 5 bases; unmatched junction nucleotides: 7. TCRdb re-called the 5' RACE reads through MiXCR, storing one row per CDR3 protein. Among almost 350,000 distinct CDR3 sequences listed, around a fifth were seen once. The data originate from a study of T-cell memory formation after mild COVID-19. Study-wide results and limits: Pre-infection memory harbored some responding clones, suggesting cross-reactive memory joined.

V gene TRBV7-6 combines with J gene TRBJ2-5; 8 bases fit TRBD1. Sequenced material: PBMCs or a T cell subset sorted from them (not recorded which). The receptor was isolated from a young man who had mild COVID-19 (a few samples of this study predate the infection). Cell type and time point are not known. The CDR3 DNA follows: TGTGCCAGCAGCCACGGACAGGGCAGTGAGACCCAGTACTTC. Translation: CASSHGQGSETQYF.